A single sample is the source of the 15 T cell receptor beta chains below, sequenced in a study of cytotoxic CD8 clonotypes in ibrutinib-treated CLL. Libraries were prepared by immunoSEQ multiplex PCR; TCRdb keeps only in-frame clonotypes and omits some of them. The sample consists of about 12,000 clones, about four fifths of them appearing once. The material sequenced was PBMCs, taken at disease progression, from a patient treated with ibrutinib. The receptors originated from a human donor with chronic lymphocytic leukemia.

This clone has just a few counts. The J gene is TRBJ2-7, the V gene TRBV4-2; 9 nucleotides line up with TRBD2. V shed 1 base, J shed 0 bases, and the junction held 1 base outside the gene matches. The CDR3 extends over 15 amino acids. Germline CDR1 reads LGHNA; CDR2 reads YNFKEQ. DNA of the CDR3: TGTGCCAGCAGCCAAGGACTAGCGGACTCCTACGAGCAGTACTTC. It yields the protein CASSQGLADSYEQYF.

This rearrangement joins TRBV7-9 to TRBJ2-2; D uncertain. Germline loops: CDR1 SEHNR, CDR2 FQNEAQ (reference sequence). Trimming took off 5 bases at V and 0 bases at J, with 1 base between the two ends. CDR3 length: 12 amino acids. The CDR3 DNA reads TGTGCCAGCAGCCCGAACACCGGGGAGCTGTTTTTT. Protein sequence: CASSPNTGELFF.

This sequence joins TRBV28 and TRBJ2-2; 7 bases are a match to TRBD2. This CDR3 comprises 14 residues. The V and J ends lost 2 bases and 9 bases, in that order; junction bases with no gene match: 6. CDR1 MDHEN and CDR2 SYDVKM come from the germline V gene. The CDR3 sequence is CASSLRAGDWELFF. In nucleotides, the CDR3 is TGTGCCAGCAGTTTACGGGCGGGAGATTGGGAGCTGTTTTTT.

In nucleotides, the CDR3 is TGTGCCAGAAGCTTAAGCGGGAGCTCCTACAATGAGCAGTTCTTC. Its translation is CARSLSGSSYNEQFF. This chain connects TRBV7-5 to TRBJ2-1; the table gives TRBD2 as D, unverified against the DNA. TRBV7-5 is recorded as a pseudogene. This CDR3 is 15 amino acids long.

J is TRBJ2-5 and V is TRBV5-1; 7 bases agree with TRBD1. The J segment lost 4 bases and the V segment lost 6 bases, leaving 9 bases of the junction unmatched. The CDR3 consists of 14 residues. Per the germline V gene, CDR1 is SGHRS and CDR2 is YFSETQ. As DNA, the CDR3 is TGCGCCAGCAAACAGGGGTCGGGTTCAGAGACCCAGTACTTC. Amino acids: CASKQGSGSETQYF.

CDR3 sequence (DNA): TGTGCCAGCTCCCCTACCACGTCGGGGGCTGGGGCCAACGTCCTGACTTTC. Translation: CASSPTTSGAGANVLTF. The chain couples TRBV18 to TRBJ2-6; weak D call: TRBD2 (6 bases). With 6 bases removed from V and 2 bases from J, the gap between germline ends came to 17 bases. CDR3 length equals 17 residues. Germline values: CDR1 KGHSH, CDR2 LQKENI.

This rearrangement joins TRBV9 to TRBJ2-2; TRBD1 might be the D (5 bases). This CDR3 comprises 16 residues. Germline-derived CDR1 and CDR2 are SGDLS and YYNGEE. Trimming took 4 bases from V and 0 from J, leaving 13 bases between them. CDR3 in DNA: TGTGCCAGCAGCCAAAGACAGACAACGAACACCGGGGAGCTGTTTTTT. It encodes CASSQRQTTNTGELFF.

The rearrangement links TRBV4-2 to TRBJ2-5; maybe TRBD2 (5 bases). This CDR3 region has 15 residues. In germline, CDR1 is LGHNA, CDR2 YNFKEQ. V dropped 0 bases and J dropped 4 bases, with 12 bases sitting between them. The CDR3 region has the DNA TGTGCCAGCAGCCAAGAGTCCCGGAGGCTAGAGACCCAGTACTTC. Protein: CASSQESRRLETQYF.

J is TRBJ2-7 and V is TRBV2; D could derive from TRBD1 or TRBD2 (5 bases each). The V end was cut by 5 bases, the J end by 2 bases, with 16 bases between. This CDR3 region has 15 residues. Germline loops: CDR1 SNHLY, CDR2 FYNNEI. The CDR3 reads CASSRDGAVTYEQYF. CDR3 coding DNA: TGTGCCAGCAGTCGTGACGGGGCAGTGACCTACGAGCAGTACTTC. The full variable domain, its missing parts supplied by reference TRBV2 and TRBJ2-7, is EPEVTQTPSHQVTQMGQEVILRCVPISNHLYFYWYRQILGQKVEFLVSFYNNEISEKSEIFDDQFSVERPDGSNFTLKIRSTKLEDSAMYFCASSRDGAVTYEQYFGPGTRLTVT.

The chain uses TRBV6-1 and TRBJ2-5; a possible D gene is TRBD2 (5 bases). Germline lookup yields CDR1 MNHNS and CDR2 SASEGT. The CDR3 spans 16 residues. V was clipped by 1 base and J by 4 bases, with 16 bases between them. The CDR3, as DNA: TGTGCCAGCAGTGAAGGGAGGACTTTAGGGAGAGAGACCCAGTACTTC. This translates into CASSEGRTLGRETQYF.

V usage is TRBV11-2 and J usage is TRBJ2-3; 10 bases fit TRBD2. The length of the CDR3 is 17 residues. The trim removed 5 bases at V and 5 bases at J, leaving 13 bases unmatched. Germline V lookup: CDR1 SGHAT, CDR2 FQNNGV. CDR3 loop: CASSPRASGRGKDTQYF. CDR3 nucleotide sequence: TGTGCCAGCAGCCCGAGGGCTAGCGGGAGAGGGAAAGATACGCAGTATTTT.

The chain employs TRBV10-3 and TRBJ2-6; D possibly corresponds to TRBD1 (5 bases). The CDR3 is 18 residues long. V was shortened by 0 bases and J by 0 bases, with 12 bases between the two germline ends. CDR1 and CDR2 (germline): ENHRY, SYGVKD. This chain's CDR3 is CAISESQGLGSGANVLTF. CDR3 nucleotide sequence: TGTGCCATCAGTGAGTCGCAGGGTCTAGGCTCTGGGGCCAACGTCCTGACTTTC.

This sequence joins TRBV4-2 and TRBJ2-5; no clear D gene. The CDR3 runs 12 residues. V lost 0 bases and J 5 bases, leaving 4 bases between the germline ends. The germline V gene encodes CDR1 LGHNA and CDR2 YNFKEQ. The DNA for the CDR3 is TGTGCCAGCAGCCAAGACCCCGAGACCCAGTACTTC. This sequence encodes CASSQDPETQYF.

In its sample, this clone was seen once. The chain uses TRBV28 and TRBJ2-5; the match to TRBD1 covers 8 bases. The germline gives CDR1 MDHEN, CDR2 SYDVKM. The CDR3 is 14 residues long. The V gene end was trimmed by 5 bases and the J gene end by 5 bases; junction bases not matched to a gene: 7. This CDR3 reads CASSPQGAGETQYF. The CDR3 nucleotides read TGTGCCAGCAGTCCTCAGGGGGCTGGGGAGACCCAGTACTTC.

The CDR3 sequence is CASSLGTSSYEQYF. In DNA form, the CDR3 reads TGTGCCAGCAGCTTGGGGACAAGCTCCTACGAGCAGTACTTC. The chain is built from TRBV7-2 and TRBJ2-7; a weak D match, TRBD1 (6 bases). V was shortened by 3 bases and J by 0 bases, with 9 bases between the two germline ends. Germline V gives CDR1 SGHTA, CDR2 FQGNSA. The CDR3 has 14 residues. Full variable domain (rest looked up from reference TRBV7-2 and TRBJ2-7): GAGVSQSPSNKVTEKGKDVELRCDPISGHTALYWYRQSLGQGLEFLIYFQGNSAPDKSGLPSDRFSAERTGGSVSTLTIQRTQQEDSAVYLCASSLGTSSYEQYFGPGTRLTVT.